A selection of T cell receptor beta chains follows, all from one sample in a study of T cells in Graves' hyperthyroidism and ophthalmopathy. TCRdb fed the multiplex PCR reads into MiXCR, producing one record per CDR3 protein. Among about 640,000 distinct CDR3 sequences listed, roughly 20% were seen once. Sample: blood. The receptors stem from a man aged 25-45 years with Graves' ophthalmopathy. The CDR3 runs from the conserved cysteine through the conserved F or W.

v_call: TRBV6-9; cdr3_aa: CASKLAGAVHEQYF
v_call: TRBV11-2; cdr3_aa: CASSLESSGNTQYF
v_call: TRBV6-1; cdr3_aa: CASTRAGTGNSPLHF
v_call: TRBV4-3; cdr3_aa: CASSQEGSGTSTDTQYF
v_call: TRBV9; cdr3_aa: CASSVGTGDYNEQFF
v_call: TRBV7-9; cdr3_aa: CASSLGDGGITDTQYF
v_call: TRBV28; cdr3_aa: CASRTQGGYGYTF
v_call: TRBV5-4; cdr3_aa: CASSHGTSGKRQYF
v_call: TRBV5-8; cdr3_aa: CASSFPQRTDTQYF
v_call: TRBV9; cdr3_aa: CASSVGQNPYEQYF
v_call: TRBV20-1; cdr3_aa: CSATPSGGFVSYNEQFF
v_call: TRBV18; cdr3_aa: CASSQAGEYNEQFF